Listed here are 20 T cell receptor beta chains from one sample, sequenced in a study of blood T cell repertoires in COVID-19. Generated by immunoSEQ multiplex PCR, the TCRdb table keeps only in-frame clones and is missing some. The sample comprises some 300,000 clones, 75% to 90% of which are singletons, and about 1.8% rests with the top ten. Sequencing was performed on PBMCs or T cells enriched from blood (not recorded which). The source of these receptors is a woman between 40 and 55 years old who had recovered from COVID-19.

The chain is built from TRBV4-1 and TRBJ1-2, with D perhaps TRBD1 (5 bases). Germline V gives CDR1 MGHRA, CDR2 YSYEKL. CDR3 size: 15 residues. V was clipped by 0 bases and J by 6 bases, with 14 bases between them. The CDR3 region has the DNA TGCGCCAGCAGCCAAGATCGATCAGGGTCGGATGGCTACACCTTC. Amino acids: CASSQDRSGSDGYTF.

The V and J genes are TRBV19 and TRBJ2-7, with TRBD1 identical over 7 bases. Germline assignment: CDR1 LNHDA and CDR2 SQIVND (reference sequence). The length of the CDR3 is 13 residues. The V and J ends lost 8 bases and 0 bases, in that order; junction bases with no gene match: 4. Here the CDR3 DNA reads TGTGCCAGTCGACAGGGCCACTCCTACGAGCAGTACTTC. This sequence encodes CASRQGHSYEQYF.

This chain joins TRBV18 and TRBJ1-1, with TRBD1 as a possible D gene (6 bases). V was pared by 2 bases and J by 9 bases, with 10 bases between. The V gene's germline CDR1 is KGHSH and CDR2 LQKENI. The CDR3 spans 12 residues. The CDR3 DNA reads TGTGCCAGCTCACCAGCAGGGGAGAAAGCTTTCTTT. Its protein product is CASSPAGEKAFF.

The chain couples TRBV5-4 to TRBJ2-1; 10 nucleotides align to TRBD2. Germline-derived CDR1 and CDR2 are SGHNT and YYREEE (reference sequence). The J segment lost 6 bases and the V segment lost 1 base, leaving 7 bases of the junction unmatched. The CDR3 length is 16 residues. The CDR3 here is CASSLLAGAGSNEQFF. The CDR3 region has the DNA TGTGCCAGCAGCTTGCTAGCGGGGGCGGGTAGCAATGAGCAGTTCTTC.

The chain joins TRBV7-2 to TRBJ2-1, with 11 bases that match TRBD2. This CDR3 has 17 amino acids. V lost 0 bases, J lost 11 bases, and 12 bases stayed unmatched. In germline, CDR1 is SGHTA, CDR2 FQGNSA. In DNA form, the CDR3 reads TGTGCCAGCAGCTTAGCGGGCGCTAGCGGGAGGATCAGAAAGCAGTTCTTC. This sequence encodes CASSLAGASGRIRKQFF.

The chain combines TRBV30 with TRBJ1-1; 9 positions agree with TRBD1. The ends lost 5 bases at V and 5 bases at J; junction bases unmatched: 6. The CDR3 runs to 13 residues. Germline CDR1 GTSNPN, CDR2 SVGIG (reference sequence). Here the CDR3 DNA reads TGTGCCTGGGGGACAGGGCTAGGGACTGAAGCTTTCTTT. Protein product: CAWGTGLGTEAFF.

The chain has TRBV5-8 and TRBJ1-1; TRBD1 aligns across 8 bases. Trimming took 4 bases from V and 1 from J; bases not matched to a gene: 6. CDR1 is SGHTS, CDR2 YDEGEE, per germline. The CDR3 covers 15 residues. The CDR3 coding sequence is TGTGCCAGCAGCAGCCGGGGGACAGGGAACACTGAAGCTTTCTTT. Translated, it gives CASSSRGTGNTEAFF. The whole variable domain, filled in from reference TRBV5-8 and TRBJ1-1, reads EAGVTQSPTHLIKTRGQQATLRCSPISGHTSVYWYQQALGLGLQFLLWYDEGEERNRGNFPPRFSGRQFPNYSSELNVNALELEDSALYLCASSSRGTGNTEAFFGQGTRLTVV.

The genes are TRBV2 and TRBJ1-1; D call uncertain. In germline, CDR1 is SNHLY, CDR2 FYNNEI. CDR3 length: 12 amino acids. Trimming pared 8 bases from V and 4 bases from J, leaving 11 bases between. The DNA of the CDR3 is TGTGCCAGCTTCCTAGTGGGCACTGAAGCTTTCTTT. Its translation is CASFLVGTEAFF. The whole variable domain, remainder taken from reference TRBV2 and TRBJ1-1, is EPEVTQTPSHQVTQMGQEVILRCVPISNHLYFYWYRQILGQKVEFLVSFYNNEISEKSEIFDDQFSVERPDGSNFTLKIRSTKLEDSAMYFCASFLVGTEAFFGQGTRLTVV.

This rearrangement joins TRBV6-5 to TRBJ1-2; a possible D gene is TRBD1 (6 bases). This CDR3 spans 14 amino acids. The germline V and J ends were trimmed by 7 bases and 0 bases, with 12 bases remaining between them. Germline V lookup: CDR1 MNHEY, CDR2 SVGAGI. The CDR3 protein is CASKQGSSNYGYTF. CDR3 bases: TGTGCCAGCAAACAGGGTTCTTCTAACTATGGCTACACCTTC.

The chain uses TRBV30 and TRBJ1-1; D not resolved. The CDR3 spans 12 residues. V shed 4 bases and J shed 5 bases, with 11 bases lying between them. Germline values: CDR1 GTSNPN, CDR2 SVGIG (reference sequence). This CDR3 reads CAWTRFETEAFF. The CDR3 nucleotides read TGTGCCTGGACCCGGTTCGAAACTGAAGCTTTCTTT.

The CDR3 DNA sequence: TGTGCCAGCAGCACAGCAGGGGCAGATACGCAGTATTTT. It codes for CASSTAGADTQYF. The V gene is TRBV7-2, the J gene TRBJ2-3, with a weak D call TRBD1 (6 bases). Germline values: CDR1 SGHTA, CDR2 FQGNSA. This CDR3 has 13 amino acids. Trimming took off 5 bases at V and 4 bases at J, with 10 bases between the two ends.

This chain joins TRBV5-1 and TRBJ1-2, with D possibly TRBD1 on 5 matching bases. With 4 bases removed from V and 6 bases from J, the gap between germline ends came to 13 bases. This CDR3 comprises 13 residues. From germline, CDR1 is SGHRS and CDR2 YFSETQ. CDR3 in DNA: TGCGCCAGCAGCATGGTCGGGGGGAATGGCTACACCTTC. Translating it yields CASSMVGGNGYTF.

This clone was seen more than once but under ten times. The V and J genes are TRBV7-8 and TRBJ2-5; 9 positions match TRBD2. CDR3 length equals 17 residues. Per germline, CDR1 SGHVS and CDR2 FQNEAQ. V gave up 2 bases and J gave up 2 bases; unmatched junction bases: 9. CDR3 sequence (DNA): TGTGCCAGCAGCTTACGAGAAGCGGGGGGCGGGCAAGAGACCCAGTACTTC. As protein: CASSLREAGGGQETQYF. Full variable domain (remainder filled in from reference TRBV7-8 and TRBJ2-5): GAGVSQSPRYKVAKRGQDVALRCDPISGHVSLFWYQQALGQGPEFLTYFQNEAQLDKSGLPSDRFFAERPEGSVSTLKIQRTQQEDSAVYLCASSLREAGGGQETQYFGPGTRLLVL.

The gene calls are TRBV10-3 and TRBJ2-5; weak D call: TRBD2 (6 bases). The CDR3 has 11 amino acids. V was shortened by 10 bases and J by 4 bases, with 10 bases between the two germline ends. Per germline, CDR1 ENHRY and CDR2 SYGVKD. CDR3 region: CATGGGETQYF. The CDR3 bases are TGTGCCACCGGGGGAGGAGAGACCCAGTACTTC.

This clone was seen once. The V gene is TRBV2, the J gene TRBJ1-1; D might be TRBD1 (6 bases). Deletions cut 5 bases from V and 4 bases from J, with 14 bases between. CDR3 length: 14 residues. Germline V gene sequence: CDR1 SNHLY, CDR2 FYNNEI. This CDR3 is CASSPRQVSTEAFF. CDR3 DNA: TGTGCCAGCAGTCCTAGACAGGTCTCCACTGAAGCTTTCTTT.

The chain carries TRBV3-1 (or the pseudogene TRBV3-2) and TRBJ1-1, with D hard to call. CDR3 length: 15 residues. Germline loops: CDR1 LGHDT, CDR2 YNNKEL (reference sequence). The V end lost 1 base, the J end lost 3 bases, and 12 bases lay between the germline ends. CDR3 amino acids: CASSQAWSVDTEAFF. CDR3 DNA: TGTGCCAGCAGCCAAGCGTGGTCGGTGGACACTGAAGCTTTCTTT.

The gene calls are TRBV5-1 and TRBJ1-1; TRBD1 might be the D (5 bases). Trimming left V 0 bases short and J 1 base short, with 7 bases between. CDR1 SGHRS and CDR2 YFSETQ come from the germline V gene. This CDR3 is built from 14 residues. The CDR3 DNA reads as TGCGCCAGCAGCTTGGGACAGTGGAACACTGAAGCTTTCTTT. This codes for CASSLGQWNTEAFF.

The V call is TRBV9, the J call TRBJ1-2; the match to TRBD1 covers 11 bases. Per germline, CDR1 SGDLS and CDR2 YYNGEE. The CDR3 runs 16 residues. The trim removed 0 bases at V and 3 bases at J, leaving 4 bases unmatched. The CDR3 DNA reads TGTGCCAGCAGCGTAGGGGGGACAGGGGGACACTATGGCTACACCTTC. It specifies CASSVGGTGGHYGYTF. The full variable domain, rest sourced from reference TRBV9 and TRBJ1-2, is DSGVTQTPKHLITATGQRVTLRCSPRSGDLSVYWYQQSLDQGLQFLIQYYNGEERAKGNILERFSAQQFPDLHSELNLSSLELGDSALYFCASSVGGTGGHYGYTFGSGTRLTVV.

The rearrangement uses TRBV7-9 and TRBJ1-2; D unresolved. The CDR3 extends over 15 amino acids. Germline V gene lookup returns CDR1 SEHNR and CDR2 FQNEAQ (reference sequence). Trimming left V 3 bases short and J 3 bases short, with 14 bases between. The CDR3 sequence is CASSFNGDPHYGYTF. CDR3 bases: TGTGCCAGCAGCTTTAACGGGGATCCCCACTATGGCTACACCTTC.

The chain is built from TRBV7-6 and TRBJ2-3; D is possibly TRBD2 (5 bases). The CDR3 extends over 15 amino acids. The V gene's germline CDR1 is SGHVS and CDR2 FNYEAQ. Trimming left V 1 base short and J 2 bases short, with 10 bases between. The CDR3: CASSLGTGFTDTQYF. DNA of the CDR3: TGTGCCAGCAGCTTAGGGACTGGATTCACAGATACGCAGTATTTT.